One sample yielded the 24 T cell receptor beta chains listed below, sequenced in a study of metastatic and nonmetastatic thyroid tumors (dated by TCRdb to between 2020 and 2021). Libraries were constructed by PCR. The sequencing machine was an Illumina HiSeq 4000. TCRdb passed the public sequencing reads through fastp at Q25 and MiXCR, retaining productive beta sequences. Within this sample are more than 40,000 clones, with around 17% of them counted one time only. The ten largest clones represent 22% of the sample. Before undergoing thyroid surgery, none of the patients had been given any kind of treatment. The sequenced sample consisted of blood. The receptors originated from a female donor with papillary thyroid cancer or a benign thyroid nodule (not recorded which). Some clones in this sample may be carry-over from other donors' samples.

This clone was detected many times. J is TRBJ2-3 and V is TRBV19; D perhaps matches TRBD1 (6 bases). Looked up from germline, CDR1 is LNHDA and CDR2 is SQIVND (reference sequence). The V end lost 6 bases, the J end lost 4 bases, and 23 bases lay between the germline ends. This CDR3 comprises 17 residues. The CDR3 DNA reads TGTGCCAGTAGCCTCTTTGGGACATATGGCCCGGCAGATACGCAGTATTTT. It is translated as CASSLFGTYGPADTQYF.

This clone was observed at least ten times. V is TRBV12-3 or TRBV12-4 and J is TRBJ2-1, with 13 bases fitting TRBD2. Germline trimming cut 6 bases from V and 4 bases from J; bases unmatched to any gene: 6. The CDR3 spans 16 residues. This chain's CDR3 is CASSTLAGGPYNEQFF. The CDR3 nucleotides are TGTGCCAGCAGCACACTAGCGGGAGGGCCATACAATGAGCAGTTCTTC.

This clone was observed many times. The junction shows a germline mismatch at one end, possibly a read error. This specimen includes other DNA sequences encoding the same CDR3. The V and J genes are TRBV28 and TRBJ2-3; a possible D gene is TRBD1 (5 bases). CDR3 length equals 13 residues. Germline loops: CDR1 MDHEN, CDR2 SYDVKM. In nucleotides, the CDR3 is TGCGCCAGCAGTTGGCAGGGTGAAGATACGCAGTATTTT. Translating it yields CASSWQGEDTQYF.

In its sample, this clone was seen a few times. The chain is built from TRBV6-1 and TRBJ2-7; D unresolved. V lost 0 bases and J lost 3, with 6 bases in between. The CDR3 is 13 residues long. Germline loops: CDR1 MNHNS, CDR2 SASEGT. The DNA of the CDR3 is TGTGCCAGCAGTGAAGCCTGGTACTACGAGCAGTACTTC. Residues: CASSEAWYYEQYF.

This clone was detected many times. The rearrangement joins TRBV10-3 to TRBJ2-1; no reliable D call. Between the trimmed V and J ends, which lost 7 bases and 6 bases, there was a span of 13 bases. Germline CDR1 reads ENHRY; CDR2 reads SYGVKD. The CDR3 runs 13 residues. DNA of the CDR3: TGTGCCATCACCTCCGAGAGCACCAATGAGCAGTTCTTC. Encoded protein: CAITSESTNEQFF.

As to this clone: A much larger clone differs from this one at a single base, so this may be a read error. This rearrangement joins TRBV29-1 to TRBJ2-7, with D possibly being TRBD1 (5 bases). This CDR3 contains 14 residues. Per germline, CDR1 SQVTM and CDR2 ANQGSEA. DNA for the CDR3: TGCATCGTTGAACAGGCAGAGAGCTCCTACGAGCAGTACTTC. Protein sequence: CIVEQAESSYEQYF.

The V call is TRBV6-1, the J call TRBJ2-2; TRBD2 is a possible D gene (5 bases). V lost 4 bases and J 6 bases, leaving 12 bases between the germline ends. The CDR3 has 14 amino acids. Germline CDR1 and CDR2: MNHNS and SASEGT. The CDR3 region is CASSVEGGAGELFF. CDR3 nucleotides: TGTGCCAGCAGTGTCGAGGGTGGGGCCGGGGAGCTGTTTTTT.

This clone was seen many times. The DNA is omitted, as the CDR3 cannot be located on it reliably, and the CDR3 follows TCRdb's listing. The CDR3 loop reads CASSLGIRGRRDTQYF. V and J are TRBV12-3 or TRBV12-4 and TRBJ2-3; TRBD1, as called in the table, went unchecked against the DNA. The CDR3 spans 16 residues, counting both ends.

The J gene is TRBJ2-2, the V gene TRBV24-1, with 7 bases that match TRBD1. Per the germline V gene, CDR1 is KGHDR and CDR2 is SFDVKD. Trimming removed 4 bases from V and 5 bases from J; junction bases left unmatched: 15. The CDR3 is 18 residues long. The DNA of the CDR3 is TGTGCCACCAGTGACCCGATACAAGGGGGCCTGAGAACCGGGGAGCTGTTTTTT. Its translation is CATSDPIQGGLRTGELFF.

This clone was found many times. The chain employs TRBV2 and TRBJ2-2; 9 bases fit TRBD2. Germline-derived CDR1 and CDR2 are SNHLY and FYNNEI. V gave up 3 bases and J gave up 5 bases; unmatched junction bases: 13. This CDR3 region has 18 residues. In DNA form, the CDR3 reads TGTGCCAGCAGTGATACGCTAGCGGGGTTGAGGTGGACCGGGGAGCTGTTTTTT. Translation gives CASSDTLAGLRWTGELFF.

The J gene is TRBJ2-1, the V gene TRBV10-3; 10 bases map to TRBD1. Germline CDR1 and CDR2: ENHRY and SYGVKD. With V trimmed by 4 bases and J by 5 bases, 8 bases remained unmatched. The CDR3 extends over 16 amino acids. The CDR3 loop reads CAISVTGTGEDNEQFF. In nucleotides, the CDR3 is TGTGCCATCAGTGTGACCGGGACAGGGGAAGACAATGAGCAGTTCTTC.

Many counts were recorded for this clone. The rearrangement uses TRBV4-1 and TRBJ1-1; D remains unclear. Germline V gene sequence: CDR1 MGHRA, CDR2 YSYEKL. Trimming took 0 bases from V and 5 from J, leaving 10 bases between them. The CDR3 is 14 amino acids. This CDR3 is CASSQEKGWTEAFF. The CDR3 bases are TGCGCCAGCAGCCAAGAAAAGGGATGGACTGAAGCTTTCTTT.

This clone has just a few counts. Since a much larger clone is just one base distant, this may be a read error. The rearrangement joins TRBV6-1 to TRBJ2-2; tentative D call: TRBD2 (7 bases). CDR3 length: 12 amino acids. Germline assignment: CDR1 MNHNS and CDR2 SASEGT. The CDR3 loop is CAGGANTGELLF. The CDR3, as DNA: TGTGCCGGGGGGGCGAACACCGGGGAGCTGCTTTTT.

This clone was observed many times. This chain connects TRBV7-9 to TRBJ2-2, with 9 positions matching TRBD1. The CDR3 contains 15 residues. Per the germline V gene, CDR1 is SEHNR and CDR2 is FQNEAQ (reference sequence). The V segment lost 5 bases and the J segment 8 bases; nucleotides outside the gene matches: 9. The CDR3 DNA follows: TGTGCCAGCAGCACATGGACAGGGGTTGTTGGGGAGCTGTTTTTT. This gives the protein CASSTWTGVVGELFF.

This clone was recorded at least ten times. The CDR3 DNA reads TGCGCCAGCAGCCAAGGGGTCAGGCGTGAAGCTTTCTTT. Encoded protein: CASSQGVRREAFF. The J gene is TRBJ1-1, the V gene TRBV4-1; D uncertain. This CDR3 region has 13 residues. Trimming took off 1 base at V and 7 bases at J, with 10 bases between the two ends. Germline V CDR1 and CDR2: MGHRA, YSYEKL.

This clone was detected many times. V usage is TRBV3-1 and J usage is TRBJ2-7; the D gene is possibly TRBD1 (5 bases). The CDR3 spans 13 residues. Germline CDR1 and CDR2: LGHDT and YNNKEL (reference sequence). V dropped 4 bases and J dropped 0 bases, with 7 bases sitting between them. The CDR3 loop is CASSPTVSYEQYF. CDR3 DNA sequence: TGTGCCAGCAGCCCGACAGTCTCCTACGAGCAGTACTTC.

This chain uses TRBV20-1 with TRBJ2-5; D not certain. The V end lost 2 bases, the J end lost 1 base, and 8 bases lay between the germline ends. CDR3 size: 13 residues. The germline CDR1 and CDR2 sequences are DFQATT and SNEGSKA (reference sequence). The chain's CDR3 is CSARRWAQETQYF. In DNA form, the CDR3 reads TGCAGTGCTAGACGTTGGGCCCAAGAGACCCAGTACTTC.

Many counts were recorded for this clone. The rearrangement links TRBV19 to TRBJ1-5; D call uncertain. Trimming took 3 bases from V and 4 from J, leaving 7 bases between them. The CDR3 is 13 amino acids. Germline V gives CDR1 LNHDA, CDR2 SQIVND (reference sequence). CDR3 in amino acids: CASSIDLNQPQHF. The CDR3 region has the DNA TGTGCCAGTAGTATCGACCTTAATCAGCCCCAGCATTTT.

On this clone: The junction and the germline gene differ at one end; a read error may be behind it. The chain has TRBV28 and TRBJ2-5; the D is unclear. Per germline, CDR1 MDHEN and CDR2 SYDVKM. CDR3 length: 10 amino acids. DNA of the CDR3: TGTGCCGGCAGCTCGGAGACCCAGCACTTC. It yields the protein CAGSSETQHF.

V usage is TRBV10-2 and J usage is TRBJ2-1, with 7 bases matching TRBD1. This CDR3 region has 13 residues. Germline-derived CDR1 and CDR2 are WSHSY and SAAADI. With 9 bases clipped from V and 6 bases from J, the junction kept 8 bases outside the gene matches. Written as DNA, the CDR3 is TGCGCCAGTGGCAGGGGGTCGGGCAATGAGCAGTTCTTC. This translates into CASGRGSGNEQFF.

In its sample, this clone was seen many times. This chain uses TRBV2 with TRBJ1-2, with 8 bases that match TRBD1. Trimming took 6 bases from V and 8 from J; bases not matched to a gene: 17. In germline, CDR1 is SNHLY, CDR2 FYNNEI. This CDR3 comprises 16 residues. The CDR3: CASSWTNSRTGSGYTF. The DNA of the CDR3 is TGTGCCAGCAGCTGGACCAATTCTAGGACAGGGAGCGGCTACACCTTC.

The genes are TRBV20-1 and TRBJ1-5; tentatively, D is TRBD1 (5 bases). V was shortened by 2 bases and J by 8 bases, with 19 bases between the two germline ends. The germline gives CDR1 DFQATT, CDR2 SNEGSKA (reference sequence). CDR3 length: 15 amino acids. CDR3 sequence: CSARKGWGLGEPQHF. The CDR3 DNA follows: TGCAGTGCTAGAAAGGGGTGGGGCCTAGGTGAGCCCCAGCATTTT.

This clone appeared many times. CDR3 DNA sequence: TGTGCCTGGATCAGCCTACACTCCTACGAGCAGTACTTC. Its protein is CAWISLHSYEQYF. The V gene is TRBV30, the J gene TRBJ2-7, with D unclear. CDR1 GTSNPN and CDR2 SVGIG come from the germline V gene (reference sequence). The V end was cut by 4 bases, the J end by 0 bases, with 10 bases between. This CDR3 is built from 13 residues.

This clone was recorded many times. The chain combines TRBV20-1 with TRBJ2-4; D is ambiguous. This CDR3 is built from 12 residues. Germline CDR1 reads DFQATT; CDR2 reads SNEGSKA (reference sequence). Trimming removed 3 bases from V and 8 bases from J, with 11 bases in between. The CDR3 nucleotides are TGCAGTGCTAGGGGTGCCCAGCACATTCAGTACTTC. Its translation: CSARGAQHIQYF.